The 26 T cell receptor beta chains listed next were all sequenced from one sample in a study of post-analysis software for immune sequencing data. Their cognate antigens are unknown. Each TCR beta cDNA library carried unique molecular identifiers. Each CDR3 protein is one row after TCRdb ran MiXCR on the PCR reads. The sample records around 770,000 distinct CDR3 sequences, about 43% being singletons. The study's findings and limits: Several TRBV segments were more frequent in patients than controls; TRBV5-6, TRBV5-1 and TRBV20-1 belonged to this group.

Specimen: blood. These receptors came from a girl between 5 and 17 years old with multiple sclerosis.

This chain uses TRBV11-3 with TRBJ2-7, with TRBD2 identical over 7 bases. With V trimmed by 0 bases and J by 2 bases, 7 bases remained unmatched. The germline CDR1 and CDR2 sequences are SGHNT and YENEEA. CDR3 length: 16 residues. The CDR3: CASSLDLSGAAYEQYF. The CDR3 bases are TGTGCCAGCAGCTTAGATCTCAGCGGGGCCGCCTACGAGCAGTACTTC. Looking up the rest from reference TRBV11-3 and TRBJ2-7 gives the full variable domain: EAGVVQSPRYKIIEKKQPVAFWCNPISGHNTLYWYLQNLGQGPELLIRYENEEAVDDSQLPKDRFSAERLKGVDSTLKIQPAELGDSAVYLCASSLDLSGAAYEQYFGPGTRLTVT.

This CDR3 is CASSEDYIEQFF. The DNA of the CDR3 is TGTGCCAGCAGTGAAGACTATATTGAGCAGTTCTTC. The rearrangement uses TRBV2 and TRBJ2-1; D ambiguous. Germline CDR1 reads SNHLY; CDR2 reads FYNNEI. The length of the CDR3 is 12 residues. V was pared by 1 base and J by 9 bases, with 7 bases between.

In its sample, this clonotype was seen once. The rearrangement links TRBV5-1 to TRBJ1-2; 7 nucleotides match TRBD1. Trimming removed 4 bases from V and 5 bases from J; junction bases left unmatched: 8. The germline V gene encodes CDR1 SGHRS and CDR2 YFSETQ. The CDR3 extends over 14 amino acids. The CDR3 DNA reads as TGCGCCAGCAGCGCCACAGGGGAAATTTATGGCTACACCTTC. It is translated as CASSATGEIYGYTF.

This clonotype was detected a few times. The CDR3 bases are TGTGCCAGCAGCTTAGAGGGGGCGTTGGTCGAGCAGTACTTC. It encodes CASSLEGALVEQYF. The chain links TRBV11-1 to TRBJ2-7; 7 nucleotides match TRBD1. This CDR3 has 14 amino acids. J gave up 6 bases and V 1 base, and 6 bases lay outside the gene matches. Germline V lookup: CDR1 SGHAT, CDR2 FQDESV (reference sequence).

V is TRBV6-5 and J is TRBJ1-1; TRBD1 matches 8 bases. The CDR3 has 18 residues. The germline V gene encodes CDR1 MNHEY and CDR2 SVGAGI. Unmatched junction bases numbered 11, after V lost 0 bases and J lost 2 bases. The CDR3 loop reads CASSYSVDRAGVNTEAFF. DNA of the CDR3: TGTGCCAGCAGTTACTCGGTGGACAGGGCCGGGGTTAACACTGAAGCTTTCTTT.

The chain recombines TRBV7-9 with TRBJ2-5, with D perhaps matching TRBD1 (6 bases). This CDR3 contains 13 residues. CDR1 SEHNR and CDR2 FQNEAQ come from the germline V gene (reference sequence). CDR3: CAVTGGGQETQYF. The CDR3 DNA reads TGTGCTGTGACAGGCGGCGGTCAAGAGACCCAGTACTTC.

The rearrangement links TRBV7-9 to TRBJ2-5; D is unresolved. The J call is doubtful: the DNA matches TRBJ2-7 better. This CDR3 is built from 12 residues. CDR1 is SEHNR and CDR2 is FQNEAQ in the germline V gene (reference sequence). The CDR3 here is CASSFRPHEQYF. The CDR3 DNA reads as TGTGCCAGCAGCTTTAGGCCCCACGAGCAGTACTTC.

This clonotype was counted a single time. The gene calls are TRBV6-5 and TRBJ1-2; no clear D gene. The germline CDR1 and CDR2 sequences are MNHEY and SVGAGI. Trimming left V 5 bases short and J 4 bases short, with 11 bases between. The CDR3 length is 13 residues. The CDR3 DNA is TGTGCCAGCAGTCAAACTATGACCTATGGCTACACCTTC. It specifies CASSQTMTYGYTF.

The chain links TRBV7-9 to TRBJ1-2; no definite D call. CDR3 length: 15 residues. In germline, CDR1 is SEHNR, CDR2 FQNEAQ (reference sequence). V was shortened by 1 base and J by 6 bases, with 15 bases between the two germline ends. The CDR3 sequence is CASSLVGDLEHGYTF. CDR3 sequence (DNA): TGTGCCAGCAGCTTAGTTGGGGATCTCGAACATGGCTACACCTTC. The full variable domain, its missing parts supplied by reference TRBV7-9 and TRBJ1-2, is DTGVSQNPRHKITKRGQNVTFRCDPISEHNRLYWYRQTLGQGPEFLTYFQNEAQLEKSRLLSDRFSAERPKGSFSTLEIQRTEQGDSAMYLCASSLVGDLEHGYTFGSGTRLTVV.

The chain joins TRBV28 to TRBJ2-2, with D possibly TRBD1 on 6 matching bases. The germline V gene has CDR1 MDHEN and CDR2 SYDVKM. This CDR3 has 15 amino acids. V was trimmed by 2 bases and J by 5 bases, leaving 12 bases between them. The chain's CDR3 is CASSLGGRGTGELFF. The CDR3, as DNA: TGTGCCAGCAGTTTAGGGGGCAGGGGAACCGGGGAGCTGTTTTTT.

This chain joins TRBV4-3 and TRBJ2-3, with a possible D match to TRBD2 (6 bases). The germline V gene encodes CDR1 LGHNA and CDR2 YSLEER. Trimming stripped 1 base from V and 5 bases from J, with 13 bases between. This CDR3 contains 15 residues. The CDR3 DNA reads TGCGCCAGCAGCCAAGCGGCTAGCGCGGGAGATACGCAGTATTTT. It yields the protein CASSQAASAGDTQYF.

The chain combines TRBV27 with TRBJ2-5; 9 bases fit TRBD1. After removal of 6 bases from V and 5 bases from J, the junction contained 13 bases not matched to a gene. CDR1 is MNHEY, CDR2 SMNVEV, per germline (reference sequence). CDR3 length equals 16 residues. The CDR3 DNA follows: TGTGCCAGCAGCCGGACAGGGGTGGGCATCGAGGAGACCCAGTACTTC. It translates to CASSRTGVGIEETQYF.

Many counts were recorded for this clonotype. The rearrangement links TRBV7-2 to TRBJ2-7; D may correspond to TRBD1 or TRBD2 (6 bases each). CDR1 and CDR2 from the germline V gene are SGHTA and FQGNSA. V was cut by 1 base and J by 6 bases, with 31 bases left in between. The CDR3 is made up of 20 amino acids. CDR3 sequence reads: CASSLGVGGGSDYRRSEQYF. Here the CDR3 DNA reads TGTGCCAGCAGCTTAGGTGTCGGGGGCGGAAGCGACTACCGCCGGAGCGAGCAGTACTTC.

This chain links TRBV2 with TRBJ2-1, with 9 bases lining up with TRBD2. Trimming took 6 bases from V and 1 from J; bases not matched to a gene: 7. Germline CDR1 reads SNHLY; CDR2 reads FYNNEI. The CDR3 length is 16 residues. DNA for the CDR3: TGTGCCAGCAGACGGAGCGGGAGGACGTCCTACAATGAGCAGTTCTTC. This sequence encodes CASRRSGRTSYNEQFF.

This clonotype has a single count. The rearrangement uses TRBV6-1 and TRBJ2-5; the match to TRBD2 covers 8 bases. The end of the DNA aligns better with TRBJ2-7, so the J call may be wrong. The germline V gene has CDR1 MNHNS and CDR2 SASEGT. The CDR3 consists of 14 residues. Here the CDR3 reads CASSEFVAGYEQYF. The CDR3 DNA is TGTGCCAGCAGTGAATTCGTAGCGGGGTACGAGCAGTACTTC.

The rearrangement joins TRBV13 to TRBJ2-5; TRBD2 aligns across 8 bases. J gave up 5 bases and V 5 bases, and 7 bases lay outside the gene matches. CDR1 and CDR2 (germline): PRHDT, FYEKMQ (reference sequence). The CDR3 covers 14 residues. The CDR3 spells CASSMGLVGETQYF. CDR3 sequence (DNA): TGTGCCAGCAGCATGGGACTAGTAGGGGAGACCCAGTACTTC.

The CDR3 here is CASSKGTGEGSEQYF. The CDR3 nucleotides are TGTGCCAGCAGCAAGGGGACAGGGGAAGGTTCCGAGCAGTACTTC. This sequence joins TRBV7-9 and TRBJ2-4; 10 nucleotides agree with TRBD1. Near its end, the DNA agrees better with TRBJ2-7, so the J call may be wrong. The CDR3 runs to 15 residues. Germline CDR1 and CDR2: SEHNR and FQNEAQ (reference sequence).

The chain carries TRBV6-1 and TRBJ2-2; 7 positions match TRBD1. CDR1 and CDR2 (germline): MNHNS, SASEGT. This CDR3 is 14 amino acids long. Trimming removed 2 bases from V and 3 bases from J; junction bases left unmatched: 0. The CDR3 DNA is TGTGCCAGCAGTGAACAGGGGGACACCGGGGAGCTGTTTTTT. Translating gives CASSEQGDTGELFF.

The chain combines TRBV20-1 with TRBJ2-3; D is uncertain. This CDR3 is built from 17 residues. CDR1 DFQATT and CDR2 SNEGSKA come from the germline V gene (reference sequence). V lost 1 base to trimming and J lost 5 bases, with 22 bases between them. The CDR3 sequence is CSARAPFLSGIRDTQYF. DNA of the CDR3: TGCAGTGCTAGAGCCCCATTCCTATCGGGCATAAGAGATACGCAGTATTTT.

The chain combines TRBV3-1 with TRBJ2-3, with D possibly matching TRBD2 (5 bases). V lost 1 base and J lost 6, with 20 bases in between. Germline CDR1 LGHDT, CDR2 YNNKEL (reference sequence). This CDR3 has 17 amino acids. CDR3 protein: CASSQGSGNPLLDTQYF. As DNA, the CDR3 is TGTGCCAGCAGCCAAGGGTCGGGGAACCCCCTATTGGATACGCAGTATTTT.

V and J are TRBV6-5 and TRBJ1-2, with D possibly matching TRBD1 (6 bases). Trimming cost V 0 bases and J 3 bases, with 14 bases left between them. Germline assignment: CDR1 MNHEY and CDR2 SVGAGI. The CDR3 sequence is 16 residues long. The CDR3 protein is CASSYSGQRPYYGYTF. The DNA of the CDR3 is TGTGCCAGCAGTTACTCCGGACAGAGACCCTACTATGGCTACACCTTC.

CDR3 sequence (DNA): TGTGCCAGCAGTTTTACAGGGGGGGTTGCCTACGAGCAGTACTTC. It specifies CASSFTGGVAYEQYF. The V and J genes are TRBV12-3 or TRBV12-4 and TRBJ2-7; a possible D gene is TRBD1 (8 bases). The ends were cut back, 3 bases at V and 2 bases at J, with 14 bases in the middle. This CDR3 comprises 15 residues.

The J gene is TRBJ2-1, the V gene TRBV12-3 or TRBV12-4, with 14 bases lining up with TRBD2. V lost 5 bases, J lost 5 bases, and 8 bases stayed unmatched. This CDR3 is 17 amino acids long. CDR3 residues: CASSLGTSGSGHNEQFF. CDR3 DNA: TGTGCCAGCAGTCTAGGGACTAGCGGGAGCGGTCACAATGAGCAGTTCTTC.

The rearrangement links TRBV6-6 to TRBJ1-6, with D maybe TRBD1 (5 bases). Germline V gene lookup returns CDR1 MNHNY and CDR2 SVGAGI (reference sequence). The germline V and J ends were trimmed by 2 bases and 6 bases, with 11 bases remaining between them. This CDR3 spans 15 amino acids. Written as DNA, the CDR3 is TGTGCCAGCAGTTACGGGGGTATCGGTAATTCACCCCTCCACTTT. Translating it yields CASSYGGIGNSPLHF.

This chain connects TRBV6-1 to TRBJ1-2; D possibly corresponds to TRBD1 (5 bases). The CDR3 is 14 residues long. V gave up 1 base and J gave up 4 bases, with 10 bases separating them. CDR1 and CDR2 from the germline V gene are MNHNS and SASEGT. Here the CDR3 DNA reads TGTGCCAGCAGTGAAGTCGGGGGGATCTATGGCTACACCTTC. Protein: CASSEVGGIYGYTF.

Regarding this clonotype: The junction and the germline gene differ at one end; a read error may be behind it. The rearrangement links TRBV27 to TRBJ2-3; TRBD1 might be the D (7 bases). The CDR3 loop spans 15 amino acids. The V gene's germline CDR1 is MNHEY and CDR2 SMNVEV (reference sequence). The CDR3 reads CASSLWSAGTDAQYF. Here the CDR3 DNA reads TGTGCCAGCAGTTTATGGTCTGCGGGGACAGATGCGCAGTATTTT.